Below are 28 T cell receptor beta chains sequenced from a single sample in a study of blood T cell repertoires in COVID-19. Clones were read by immunoSEQ multiplex PCR, and TCRdb kept only the in-frame ones, dropping some. The data show approximately 240,000 clones, with more than 70% seen just once and 2% to 2.5% held by the top ten. Material for sequencing was peripheral blood. The origin of the receptors is a woman aged 40 to 50 who had recovered from COVID-19.

This chain joins TRBV9 and TRBJ2-7; 8 bases line up with TRBD2. CDR3 length: 14 amino acids. After removal of 5 bases from V and 9 bases from J, the junction contained 13 bases not matched to a gene. Germline CDR1 SGDLS, CDR2 YYNGEE. CDR3 loop: CASSGSAGAAGQYF. CDR3 DNA: TGTGCCAGCAGTGGTTCAGCGGGAGCGGCTGGGCAGTACTTC. Together with reference TRBV9 and TRBJ2-7, the CDR3 gives the full variable domain: DSGVTQTPKHLITATGQRVTLRCSPRSGDLSVYWYQQSLDQGLQFLIQYYNGEERAKGNILERFSAQQFPDLHSELNLSSLELGDSALYFCASSGSAGAAGQYFGPGTRLTVT.

This chain connects TRBV9 to TRBJ2-7; TRBD2 matches at 10 bases. Trimming took 0 bases from V and 4 from J; bases not matched to a gene: 7. The CDR3 sequence is 16 residues long. Germline-derived CDR1 and CDR2 are SGDLS and YYNGEE. The CDR3 sequence is CASSVEGAGGRYEQYF. Written as DNA, the CDR3 is TGTGCCAGCAGCGTAGAAGGAGCGGGGGGGCGGTACGAGCAGTACTTC.

This chain links TRBV2 with TRBJ2-3, with D possibly matching TRBD2 (5 bases). This CDR3 spans 15 amino acids. Trimming took 5 bases from V and 5 from J, leaving 17 bases between them. Germline CDR1 is SNHLY and CDR2 is FYNNEI. Here the CDR3 DNA reads TGTGCCAGCAGTTTAGTTAGGGCCGGGATAGATACGCAGTATTTT. The encoded protein is CASSLVRAGIDTQYF.

The chain joins TRBV6-4 to TRBJ1-1, with 11 positions matching TRBD1. J was trimmed by 0 bases and V by 8 bases; bases with no gene match: 17. The germline V gene has CDR1 MRHNA and CDR2 SNTAGT. This CDR3 has 19 residues. The CDR3 sequence: CASQGQGASLPILNTEAFF. The DNA of the CDR3 is TGTGCCAGCCAAGGACAGGGGGCTTCTCTTCCAATCTTGAACACTGAAGCTTTCTTT.

V and J are TRBV25-1 and TRBJ2-3; a possible D gene is TRBD1 (5 bases). Trimming removed 8 bases at V and 4 bases at J, with 19 bases between. Germline V gene sequence: CDR1 MGHDK, CDR2 SYGVNS. The CDR3 sequence is 15 residues long. The CDR3 DNA reads TGTGCCAGCGGATCATATGGACAATCTCCAGATACGCAGTATTTT. Its protein product is CASGSYGQSPDTQYF. Filled out from reference TRBV25-1 and TRBJ2-3, the complete variable domain reads EADIYQTPRYLVIGTGKKITLECSQTMGHDKMYWYQQDPGMELHLIHYSYGVNSTEKGDLSSESTVSRIRTEHFPLTLESARPSHTSQYLCASGSYGQSPDTQYFGPGTRLTVL.

The CDR3 region is CASSLRSGTISGANVLTF. As DNA, the CDR3 is TGTGCCAGCAGTTTAAGGAGCGGGACTATCTCTGGGGCCAACGTCCTGACTTTC. The rearrangement joins TRBV27 to TRBJ2-6, with 7 bases fitting TRBD2. V lost 2 bases to trimming and J lost 0 bases; unmatched junction nucleotides: 7. This CDR3 region has 18 residues. Germline V gene lookup returns CDR1 MNHEY and CDR2 SMNVEV (reference sequence).

The V and J genes are TRBV25-1 and TRBJ2-7, with 7 bases that match TRBD1. This CDR3 spans 15 amino acids. J gave up 5 bases and V 4 bases, and 11 bases lay outside the gene matches. Germline lookup yields CDR1 MGHDK and CDR2 SYGVNS. The CDR3 nucleotides read TGTGCCAGCAGTGCCGGAGGACAGGCAAGGAACGAGCAGTACTTC. Translating it yields CASSAGGQARNEQYF.

The CDR3 reads CASSPDSGGTYNEQFF. In DNA, the CDR3 is TGTGCCAGCTCACCCGATAGCGGGGGAACCTACAATGAGCAGTTCTTC. V and J are TRBV18 and TRBJ2-1; 9 bases fit TRBD2. V was pared by 3 bases and J by 2 bases, with 5 bases of the junction left unmatched. The CDR3 is made up of 16 amino acids. Germline V gives CDR1 KGHSH, CDR2 LQKENI.

This chain's CDR3 is CASSTRGRSHGYTF. CDR3 coding DNA: TGTGCCAGCAGTACTCGAGGGAGGAGTCACGGCTACACCTTC. The V gene is TRBV28, the J gene TRBJ1-2; no reliable D call. Germline assignment: CDR1 MDHEN and CDR2 SYDVKM. The germline V and J ends were trimmed by 5 bases and 8 bases, with 18 bases remaining between them. The CDR3 length is 14 residues.

This clone was detected only once. The J gene is TRBJ1-3, the V gene TRBV30; D possibly corresponds to TRBD1 (6 bases). The V end lost 4 bases, the J end lost 0 bases, and 10 bases lay between the germline ends. This CDR3 has 14 amino acids. The germline CDR1 and CDR2 sequences are GTSNPN and SVGIG (reference sequence). CDR3 nucleotides: TGTGCCTGGAATACAGGGACCTCTGGAAACACCATATATTTT. Translated: CAWNTGTSGNTIYF.

Notes on this clone: The same CDR3 is also encoded by other DNA sequences in this sample. The chain recombines TRBV6-5 with TRBJ1-1; 8 nucleotides line up with TRBD1. J gave up 4 bases and V 6 bases, and 4 bases lay outside the gene matches. This CDR3 contains 13 residues. Germline V gene sequence: CDR1 MNHEY, CDR2 SVGAGI. For the CDR3, the DNA is TGTGCCAGCAGAGGGACAGGCCGCACTGAAGCTTTCTTT. Protein product: CASRGTGRTEAFF.

This sequence joins TRBV3-1 (or the pseudogene TRBV3-2) and TRBJ1-4; D remains unclear. CDR3 length: 13 amino acids. Trimming cost V 5 bases and J 3 bases, with 7 bases left between them. CDR1 is LGHDT and CDR2 is YNNKEL in the germline V gene (reference sequence). The CDR3 DNA sequence: TGTGCCAGCAGCAGACAAGCTAATGAAAAACTGTTTTTT. Translation gives CASSRQANEKLFF.

This clone has only one observation. The chain combines TRBV11-2 with TRBJ1-6; 7 nucleotides align to TRBD1. Trimming cost V 5 bases and J 5 bases; bases outside gene matches: 15. Germline loops: CDR1 SGHAT, CDR2 FQNNGV. The CDR3 has 18 amino acids. CDR3 nucleotides: TGTGCCAGCAGCCCCTCCTCCGGGACAGCCGCCCATAATTCACCCCTCCACTTT. This encodes CASSPSSGTAAHNSPLHF.

The chain links TRBV9 to TRBJ1-2; 12 bases fit TRBD1. CDR3 length: 14 amino acids. Germline loops: CDR1 SGDLS, CDR2 YYNGEE. Losses at the gene ends were 7 bases for V and 7 bases for J; bases not matched to a gene: 8. The CDR3 sequence: CASSGTGGLVGYTF. For the CDR3, the DNA is TGTGCCAGCTCGGGGACAGGGGGCCTCGTTGGCTACACCTTC.

The DNA for the CDR3 is TGCAGTGCTAGTCATCAGGGGGGAGAGACCCAGTACTTC. This gives the protein CSASHQGGETQYF. The rearrangement links TRBV20-1 to TRBJ2-5; a possible D gene is TRBD1 (7 bases). Germline V gives CDR1 DFQATT, CDR2 SNEGSKA (reference sequence). The ends were cut back, 3 bases at V and 4 bases at J, with 12 bases in the middle. This CDR3 comprises 13 residues.

V gene TRBV25-1 combines with J gene TRBJ2-7, with a weak D call TRBD1 (6 bases). The V end was cut by 1 base, the J end by 7 bases, with 17 bases between. CDR1 MGHDK and CDR2 SYGVNS come from the germline V gene. The CDR3 spans 15 residues. Here the CDR3 reads CASSEFIRGVGEQYF. CDR3 in DNA: TGTGCCAGCAGTGAATTTATCAGGGGAGTTGGGGAGCAGTACTTC.

The CDR3 is CASSSTGRNSPLHF. The CDR3 bases are TGTGCCAGCAGCTCGACAGGCCGTAATTCACCCCTCCACTTT. The chain carries TRBV7-2 and TRBJ1-6; TRBD1 is a possible D gene (6 bases). V lost 4 bases, J lost 6 bases, and 10 bases lay in between. Germline CDR1 and CDR2: SGHTA and FQGNSA. CDR3 length: 14 residues. The variable domain in full, with the rest retrieved from reference TRBV7-2 and TRBJ1-6, is GAGVSQSPSNKVTEKGKDVELRCDPISGHTALYWYRQSLGQGLEFLIYFQGNSAPDKSGLPSDRFSAERTGGSVSTLTIQRTQQEDSAVYLCASSSTGRNSPLHFGNGTRLTVT.

CDR3 coding DNA: TGTGCCAGCAGCCCCTTTCCCTCGAATGAGCAGTTCTTC. Protein: CASSPFPSNEQFF. The gene calls are TRBV6-2 or TRBV6-3 and TRBJ2-1; no clear D gene. Germline CDR1 MNHEY, CDR2 SVGEGT. This CDR3 comprises 13 residues. V lost 6 bases and J 7 bases, leaving 13 bases between the germline ends.

The chain recombines TRBV7-9 with TRBJ1-1, with D hard to call. Germline V lookup: CDR1 SEHNR, CDR2 FQNEAQ (reference sequence). This CDR3 contains 12 residues. Between the trimmed V and J ends, which lost 3 bases and 5 bases, there was a span of 7 bases. The CDR3: CASSFGETEAFF. The CDR3 region has the DNA TGTGCCAGCAGCTTCGGGGAGACTGAAGCTTTCTTT.

The chain has TRBV4-3 and TRBJ1-3, with D unclear. Trimming shortened V by 0 bases and J by 0 bases, and 12 bases separated the two germline ends. The germline gives CDR1 LGHNA, CDR2 YSLEER. The CDR3 is made up of 17 amino acids. CDR3 amino acids: CASSQDESRGSGNTIYF. Here the CDR3 DNA reads TGCGCCAGCAGCCAAGATGAGTCTCGGGGCTCTGGAAACACCATATATTTT.

The chain employs TRBV7-5 and TRBJ1-5. TRBV7-5 is a known pseudogene. This CDR3 is built from 16 residues. Here the CDR3 DNA reads TGTGCCAGAAGCTTGTCTCAAGGAGGGAGCAATCAGCCCCAGCATTTT. Its protein product is CARSLSQGGSNQPQHF.

This clone was seen a single time. DNA of the CDR3: TGTGCCAGCAGTTTAAGCGGGAGGGAGACCCAGTACTTC. It is translated as CASSLSGRETQYF. The chain links TRBV27 to TRBJ2-5, with TRBD2 matching 9 bases. V dropped 2 bases and J dropped 5; count of bases not matched to a gene: 0. Germline lookup yields CDR1 MNHEY and CDR2 SMNVEV (reference sequence). This CDR3 comprises 13 residues.

The rearrangement uses TRBV6-2 or TRBV6-3 and TRBJ2-3, with 13 nucleotides matching TRBD2. V shed 6 bases and J 4 bases; nucleotides not matched to a gene: 7. The CDR3 has 16 amino acids. CDR1 and CDR2 from the germline V gene are MNHEY and SVGEGT. The CDR3 region is CASSPGLAGRADTQYF. As DNA, the CDR3 is TGTGCCAGCAGCCCGGGACTAGCGGGAAGGGCAGATACGCAGTATTTT.

Concerning this clone itself: Other DNA sequences in this specimen translate into the identical CDR3. The rearrangement links TRBV11-2 to TRBJ2-5; 9 bases fit TRBD1. This CDR3 has 13 amino acids. V was pared by 5 bases and J by 4 bases, with 2 bases of the junction left unmatched. CDR1 SGHAT and CDR2 FQNNGV come from the germline V gene. The CDR3 loop reads CASSRDRAETQYF. The CDR3 DNA reads as TGTGCCAGCAGCCGGGACAGGGCAGAGACCCAGTACTTC.

This chain links TRBV7-8 with TRBJ2-6, with D possibly matching TRBD1 (5 bases). The CDR3 extends over 15 amino acids. Germline-derived CDR1 and CDR2 are SGHVS and FQNEAQ. V dropped 3 bases and J dropped 2 bases, with 8 bases sitting between them. CDR3 DNA: TGTGCCAGCAGCTTCGACAGAGCTGGGGCCAACGTCCTGACTTTC. It yields the protein CASSFDRAGANVLTF.

The chain is built from TRBV5-1 and TRBJ2-7, with 11 bases that match TRBD1. This CDR3 region has 15 residues. V shed 4 bases, J shed 4 bases, and the junction held 7 bases outside the gene matches. In germline, CDR1 is SGHRS, CDR2 YFSETQ. In DNA, the CDR3 is TGCGCCAGCAGCGGATGGACAGGGGGCGGGTACGAGCAGTACTTC. Residues: CASSGWTGGGYEQYF.

This chain links TRBV5-6 with TRBJ2-7; D possibly corresponds to TRBD1 (6 bases). V was trimmed by 7 bases and J by 10 bases, leaving 18 bases between them. Germline V CDR1 and CDR2: SGHDT, YYEEEE. The CDR3 runs to 12 residues. Written as DNA, the CDR3 is TGTGCCAGCGCTGTCAGCGAGGGGGTACAGTACTTC. It codes for CASAVSEGVQYF.

The chain is built from TRBV27 and TRBJ1-1; weak D call: TRBD1 (5 bases). The CDR3 sequence is 17 residues long. CDR1 is MNHEY, CDR2 SMNVEV, per germline (reference sequence). Trimming took 6 bases from V and 1 from J, leaving 21 bases between them. The CDR3 bases are TGTGCCAGCAGGGACAACGCTAGACGGACCTCGAACACTGAAGCTTTCTTT. It specifies CASRDNARRTSNTEAFF.